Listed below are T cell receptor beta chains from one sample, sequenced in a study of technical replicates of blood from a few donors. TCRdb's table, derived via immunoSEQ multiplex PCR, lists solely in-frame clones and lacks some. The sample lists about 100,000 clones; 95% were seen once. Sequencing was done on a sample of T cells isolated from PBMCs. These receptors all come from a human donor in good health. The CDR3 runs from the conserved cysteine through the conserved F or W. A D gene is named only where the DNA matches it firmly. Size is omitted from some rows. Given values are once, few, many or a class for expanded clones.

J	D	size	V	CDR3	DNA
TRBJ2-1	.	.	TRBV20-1	CSARGTDEQFF	TGCAGTGCTAGAGGGACAGATGAGCAGTTCTTC
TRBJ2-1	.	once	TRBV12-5	CASGPGLAYNEQFF	TGTGCTAGTGGTCCGGGTCTAGCCTACAATGAGCAGTTCTTC
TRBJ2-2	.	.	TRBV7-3	CASSQNGELFF	TGTGCCAGCAGCCAAAACGGGGAGCTGTTTTTT
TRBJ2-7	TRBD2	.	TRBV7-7	CASSLASGETYEQYF	TGTGCTAGCAGCTTAGCTAGCGGGGAAACCTACGAGCAGTACTTC
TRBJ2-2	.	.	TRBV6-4	CASSETVEAGELFF	TGTGCCAGCAGTGAAACCGTCGAGGCGGGGGAGCTGTTTTTT
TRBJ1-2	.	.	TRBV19	CASSIAGGGGYTF	TGTGCCAGTAGTATTGCGGGGGGCGGAGGCTACACCTTC
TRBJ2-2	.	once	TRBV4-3	CASSQGVGGELFF	TGCGCCAGCAGCCAAGGAGTCGGGGGGGAGCTGTTTTTT
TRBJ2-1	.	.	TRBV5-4	CASSLSGTEQFF	TGTGCCAGCAGCTTGTCGGGTACTGAGCAGTTCTTC
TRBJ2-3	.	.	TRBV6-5	CASSWRSTDTQYF	TGTGCCAGCAGTTGGCGGAGCACAGATACGCAGTATTTT
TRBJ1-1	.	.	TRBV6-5	CASSYADFTEAFF	TGTGCCAGCAGTTACGCGGATTTTACTGAAGCTTTCTTT
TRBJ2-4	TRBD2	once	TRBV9	CASSASGTRLAKNIQYF	TGTGCCAGCAGCGCCTCCGGGACTAGACTAGCCAAAAACATTCAGTACTTC
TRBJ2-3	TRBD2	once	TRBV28	CASNPTGLASDTQYF	TGTGCCAGCAACCCGACGGGACTAGCCTCCGATACGCAGTATTTT
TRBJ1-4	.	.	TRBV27	CASSLSGGTHEKLFF	TGTGCCAGCAGTTTAAGTGGGGGGACCCATGAAAAACTGTTTTTT
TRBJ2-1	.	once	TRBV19	CASSIDQAGEQFF	TGTGCCAGTAGTATAGACCAAGCAGGTGAGCAGTTCTTC
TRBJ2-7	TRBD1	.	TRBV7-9	CASRHTGTGSHEQYF	TGTGCCAGCAGACATACCGGGACAGGGAGCCACGAGCAGTACTTC
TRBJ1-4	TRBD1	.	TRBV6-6	CASSPGGQGWEKLFF	TGTGCCAGCAGTCCCGGGGGACAGGGGTGGGAAAAACTGTTTTTT
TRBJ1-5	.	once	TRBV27	CASSLTAHYQPQHF	TGTGCCAGCAGTTTGACAGCCCATTATCAGCCCCAGCATTTT
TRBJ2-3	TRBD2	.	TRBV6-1	CASSEKAGGPDTQYF	TGTGCCAGCAGTGAAAAAGCGGGAGGGCCAGATACGCAGTATTTT
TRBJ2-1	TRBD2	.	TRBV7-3	CASSLWLAGIYNEQFF	TGTGCCAGCAGCTTATGGCTAGCGGGAATCTACAATGAGCAGTTCTTC
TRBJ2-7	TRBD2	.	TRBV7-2	CASSFGGRGREQYF	TGTGCCAGCAGCTTCGGCGGGAGAGGGAGGGAGCAGTACTTC
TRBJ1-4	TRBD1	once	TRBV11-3	CASKLSRGPQEKLFF	TGTGCCAGCAAACTCTCCAGGGGGCCTCAGGAAAAACTGTTTTTT
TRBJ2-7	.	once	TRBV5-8	CASSLPREITEQYF	TGTGCCAGCAGCTTGCCCCGGGAGATCACCGAGCAGTACTTC
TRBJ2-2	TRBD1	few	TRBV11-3	CASSQGQGWTGELFF	TGTGCCAGCAGCCAGGGACAGGGTTGGACCGGGGAGCTGTTTTTT
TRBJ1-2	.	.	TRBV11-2	CASSSTGSSGYTF	TGTGCCAGCAGCTCGACAGGATCGAGTGGCTACACCTTC
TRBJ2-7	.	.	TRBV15	CATRTGTLGEQYF	TGTGCCACAAGAACAGGGACCCTTGGCGAGCAGTACTTC
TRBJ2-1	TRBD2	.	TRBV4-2	CASSQDTAGMREQFF	TGTGCCAGCAGCCAAGATACAGCGGGAATGAGGGAGCAGTTCTTC
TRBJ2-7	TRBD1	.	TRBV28	CATTKGQPYEQYF	TGTGCCACCACTAAGGGACAGCCTTACGAGCAGTACTTC
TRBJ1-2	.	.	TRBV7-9	CASSLGTGVGYGYTF	TGTGCCAGCAGCTTAGGAACGGGGGTCGGGTATGGCTACACCTTC
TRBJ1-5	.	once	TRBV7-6	CASSLVKQGTSNQPQHF	TGTGCCAGCAGCTTAGTTAAGCAGGGTACGAGCAATCAGCCCCAGCATTTT
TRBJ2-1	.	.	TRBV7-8	CASSAGLQVYNEQFF	TGTGCCAGCAGCGCGGGACTTCAGGTTTACAATGAGCAGTTCTTC
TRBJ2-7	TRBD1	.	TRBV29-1	CSVEGQLGEQYF	TGCAGCGTTGAGGGACAGCTGGGCGAGCAGTACTTC
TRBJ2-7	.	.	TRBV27	CASSLSSLPYEQYF	TGTGCCAGCAGTTTATCCTCTCTACCCTACGAGCAGTACTTC
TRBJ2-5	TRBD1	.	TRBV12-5	CASGWTGETQYF	TGTGCTAGTGGGTGGACAGGGGAGACCCAGTACTTC
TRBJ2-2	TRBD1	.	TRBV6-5	CASSYLQGGNTGELFF	TGTGCCAGCAGTTACCTACAGGGGGGGAACACCGGGGAGCTGTTTTTT
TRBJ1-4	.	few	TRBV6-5	CASRDSLNEKLFF	TGTGCCAGCAGGGACAGTTTGAATGAAAAACTGTTTTTT
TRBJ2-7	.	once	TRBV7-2	CASSLSYEQYF	TGTGCCAGCAGTCTCTCCTACGAGCAGTACTTC
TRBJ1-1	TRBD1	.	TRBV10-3	CAISKDRVWTEAFF	TGTGCCATCAGTAAGGACAGGGTATGGACTGAAGCTTTCTTT
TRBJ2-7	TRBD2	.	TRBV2	CARSPGGTNEQYF	TGTGCCAGGTCTCCGGGAGGGACCAACGAGCAGTACTTC
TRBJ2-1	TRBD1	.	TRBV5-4	CASSSRDRGLVEQFF	TGTGCCAGCAGCTCTAGGGACAGGGGGCTTGTTGAGCAGTTCTTC
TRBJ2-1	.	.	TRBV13	CASSPLYEQFF	TGTGCCAGCAGCCCCTTATATGAGCAGTTCTTC
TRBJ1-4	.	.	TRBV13	CASASLTQSGEKLFF	TGTGCCAGCGCCTCGTTAACTCAGAGCGGGGAAAAACTGTTTTTT
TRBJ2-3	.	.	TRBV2	CASSVLRGDTQYF	TGTGCCAGCAGTGTACTACGGGGGGATACGCAGTATTTT
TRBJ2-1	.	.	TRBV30	CAWSVGGGSEQFF	TGTGCCTGGAGTGTTGGAGGGGGCAGTGAGCAGTTCTTC
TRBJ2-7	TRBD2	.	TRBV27	CASRRLAGNSYEQYF	TGTGCCAGCCGTAGACTAGCGGGAAACTCCTACGAGCAGTACTTC
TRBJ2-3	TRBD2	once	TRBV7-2	CASSPLAGSGTDTQYF	TGTGCCAGCAGCCCCTTAGCGGGATCTGGAACAGATACGCAGTATTTT
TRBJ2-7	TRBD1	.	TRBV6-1	CASSIATGGYEQYF	TGTGCCAGCAGTATAGCGACAGGGGGTTACGAGCAGTACTTC
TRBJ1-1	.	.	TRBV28	CASSLSGGSGPEAFF	TGTGCCAGCAGTCTCTCGGGAGGGAGTGGCCCTGAAGCTTTCTTT